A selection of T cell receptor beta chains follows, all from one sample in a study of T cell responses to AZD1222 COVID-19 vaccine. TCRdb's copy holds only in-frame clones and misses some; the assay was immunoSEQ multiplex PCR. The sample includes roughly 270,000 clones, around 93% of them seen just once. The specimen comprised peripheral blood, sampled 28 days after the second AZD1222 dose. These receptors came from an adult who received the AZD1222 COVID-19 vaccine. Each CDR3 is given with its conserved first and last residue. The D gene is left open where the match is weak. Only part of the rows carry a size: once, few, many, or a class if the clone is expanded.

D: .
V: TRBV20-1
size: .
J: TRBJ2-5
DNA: TGCAGTGCACTAACGGGTCAGACCCAGTACTTC
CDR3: CSALTGQTQYF

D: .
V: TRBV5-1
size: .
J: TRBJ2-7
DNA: TGCGCCAGCAGCTTGGTGGGGGCTGTCTACGAGCAGTACTTC
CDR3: CASSLVGAVYEQYF

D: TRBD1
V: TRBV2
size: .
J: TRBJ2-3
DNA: TGTGCCAGCAGGGACAGGGCGCTAGATACGCAGTATTTT
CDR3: CASRDRALDTQYF

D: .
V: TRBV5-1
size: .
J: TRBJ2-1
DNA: TGCGCCAGCAGCTTGCTGGGGCAAAACGTAGATGAGCAGTTCTTC
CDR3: CASSLLGQNVDEQFF

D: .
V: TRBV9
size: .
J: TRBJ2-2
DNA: TGTGCCAGCAGCGTAGCGGCCACGAACACCGGGGAGCTGTTTTTT
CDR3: CASSVAATNTGELFF

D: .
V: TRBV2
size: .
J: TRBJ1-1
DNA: TGTGCCAGCAGTGACACCTCCGGGACTGAAGCTTTCTTT
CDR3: CASSDTSGTEAFF

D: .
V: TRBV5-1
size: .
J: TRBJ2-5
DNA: TGCGCCAGCAGCCCCGGACCAGAGGAGACCCAGTACTTC
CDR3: CASSPGPEETQYF

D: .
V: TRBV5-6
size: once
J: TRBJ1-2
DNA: TGTGCCAGCAGCACCCGGGGGGGGAGCGACTATGGCTACACCTTC
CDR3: CASSTRGGSDYGYTF

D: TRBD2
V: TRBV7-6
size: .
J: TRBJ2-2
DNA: TGTGCCAGCAGCCCCCGAGTAGCGGGAGGTTCCTACACCGGGGAGCTGTTTTTT
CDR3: CASSPRVAGGSYTGELFF

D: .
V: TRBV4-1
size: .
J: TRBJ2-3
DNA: TGCGCCAGCAGCCAAGTGGGGACCACTCCGGGCACAGATACGCAGTATTTT
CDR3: CASSQVGTTPGTDTQYF

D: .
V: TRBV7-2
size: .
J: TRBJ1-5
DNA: TGTGCCAGCAGCTTAGGGACAGAGCGCCAGCATTTT
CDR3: CASSLGTERQHF

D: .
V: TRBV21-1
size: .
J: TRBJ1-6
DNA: TGTGCCAGCACCCCCCCCGGGAGACGTAATTCACCCCTCCACTTT
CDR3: CASTPPGRRNSPLHF

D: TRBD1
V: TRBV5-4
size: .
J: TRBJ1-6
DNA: TGTGCCAGCAGCACATACAGGGGTTATAATTCACCCCTCCACTTT
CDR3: CASSTYRGYNSPLHF

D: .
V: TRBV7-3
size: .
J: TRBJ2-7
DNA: TGTGCCAGCAGCCCGGTAGCTGCCTACGAGCAGTACTTC
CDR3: CASSPVAAYEQYF

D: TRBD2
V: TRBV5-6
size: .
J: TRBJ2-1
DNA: TGTGCCAGCAGCCGGGGGCTAGCGGGGGGTCTCTACAATGAGCAGTTCTTC
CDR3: CASSRGLAGGLYNEQFF

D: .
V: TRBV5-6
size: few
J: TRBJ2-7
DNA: TGTGCCAGCAGCTTGGCGGGGGCCCCCTACGAGCAGTACTTC
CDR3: CASSLAGAPYEQYF

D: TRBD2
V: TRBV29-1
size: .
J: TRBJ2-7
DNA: TGCAGCGCCGGAATAGCGGGCTACGAGCAGTACTTC
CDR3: CSAGIAGYEQYF

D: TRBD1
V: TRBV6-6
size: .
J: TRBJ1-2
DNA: TGTGCCAGCAGCCCGACAGGGGGGGGAGGCTACACCTTC
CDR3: CASSPTGGGGYTF

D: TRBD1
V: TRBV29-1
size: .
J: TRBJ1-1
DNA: TGCAGCGTTACTGGACAGGGGGGGACTGAAGCTTTCTTT
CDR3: CSVTGQGGTEAFF

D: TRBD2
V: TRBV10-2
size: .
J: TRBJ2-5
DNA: TGCGCCAGCAGTGGCCGGGGAGCGGGGAGGGCAGAGACCCAGTACTTC
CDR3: CASSGRGAGRAETQYF

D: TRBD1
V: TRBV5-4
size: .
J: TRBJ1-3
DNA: TGTGCCAGCAGCTTGGCGGGACAGGGCTATCCCTATTTT
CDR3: CASSLAGQGYPYF

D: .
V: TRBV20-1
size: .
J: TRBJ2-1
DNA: TGCAGTGCTGCTCCCCGGGAGTTCTTC
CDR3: CSAAPREFF

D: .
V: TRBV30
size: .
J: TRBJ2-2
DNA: TGTGCCTGGAGGCAGGGGCGGAACACCGGGGAGCTGTTTTTT
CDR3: CAWRQGRNTGELFF

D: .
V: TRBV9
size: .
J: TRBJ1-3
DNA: TGTGCCAGCAGCGTAGGGGGGGCTGGTGGAAACACCATATATTTT
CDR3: CASSVGGAGGNTIYF

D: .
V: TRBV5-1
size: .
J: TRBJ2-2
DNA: TGCGCCAGCAGCTTGTTGCCGGGGGCCGGGGAGCTGTTTTTT
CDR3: CASSLLPGAGELFF

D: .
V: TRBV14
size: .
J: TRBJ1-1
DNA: TGTGCCAGCAGCCAAGGAAGGAGCACTGAAGCTTTCTTT
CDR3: CASSQGRSTEAFF

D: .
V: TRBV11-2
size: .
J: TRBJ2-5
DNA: TGTGCCAGCAGCTTACCTCGGGGGGAGACCCAGTACTTC
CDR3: CASSLPRGETQYF

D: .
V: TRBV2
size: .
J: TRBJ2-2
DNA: TGTGCCAGCAGTGAACCCGGGGAGCTGTTTTTT
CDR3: CASSEPGELFF

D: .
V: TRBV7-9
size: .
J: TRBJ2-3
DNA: TGTGCCAGCAGCTTAGATCGGGCTGGGACAGATACGCAGTATTTT
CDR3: CASSLDRAGTDTQYF

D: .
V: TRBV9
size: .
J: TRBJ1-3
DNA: TGTGCCAGCAGCGTAGGGGGGCGATCTGGAAACACCATATATTTT
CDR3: CASSVGGRSGNTIYF

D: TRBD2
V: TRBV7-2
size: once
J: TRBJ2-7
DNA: TGTGCCAGCAGCGGCCAGCGGGGATCCTACGAGCAGTACTTC
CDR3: CASSGQRGSYEQYF

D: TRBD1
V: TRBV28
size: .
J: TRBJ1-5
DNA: TGTGCCAGCAGGAAACCGGGACAGGGGAATCAGCCCCAGCATTTT
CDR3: CASRKPGQGNQPQHF

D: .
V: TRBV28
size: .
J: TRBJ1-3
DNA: TGTGCCAGCAGAAAAAATGCAGGGTCTGGAAACACCATATATTTT
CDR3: CASRKNAGSGNTIYF

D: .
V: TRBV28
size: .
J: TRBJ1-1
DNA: TGTGCCAGCAGGGCGACAGAGACCATGAACACTGAAGCTTTCTTT
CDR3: CASRATETMNTEAFF

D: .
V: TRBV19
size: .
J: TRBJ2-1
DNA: TGTGCCAGTAGTATAGCAAGGGGGGCTTACAATGAGCAGTTCTTC
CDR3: CASSIARGAYNEQFF

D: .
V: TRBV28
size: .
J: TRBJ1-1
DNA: TGTGCCAGCAGGGGGACACTGAACACTGAAGCTTTCTTT
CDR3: CASRGTLNTEAFF

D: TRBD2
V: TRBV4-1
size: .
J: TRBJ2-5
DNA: TGCGCCAGCAGCCCCCTTTTAGCGGGGGGGCAAGAGACCCAGTACTTC
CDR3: CASSPLLAGGQETQYF

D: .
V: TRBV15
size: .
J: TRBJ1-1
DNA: TGTGCCACCAGCAGATTCCCCCGGGACCCGGGGATGAACACTGAAGCTTTCTTT
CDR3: CATSRFPRDPGMNTEAFF

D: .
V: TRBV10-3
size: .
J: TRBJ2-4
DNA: TGTGCCATCAGTGAGCAGGGCCGCATAGCCAAAAACATTCAGTACTTC
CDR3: CAISEQGRIAKNIQYF

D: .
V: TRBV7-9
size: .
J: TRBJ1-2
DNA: TGTGCCAGCAGCCCCTGGGGGATGGACGGCTACACCTTC
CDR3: CASSPWGMDGYTF

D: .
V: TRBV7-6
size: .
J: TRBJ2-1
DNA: TGTGCCAGCAGCTTAGAACCCGGGGGCCCCAATGAGCAGTTCTTC
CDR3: CASSLEPGGPNEQFF

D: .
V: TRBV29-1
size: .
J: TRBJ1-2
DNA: TGCAGCGTTGAGCGGGACGATGGCTACACCTTC
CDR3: CSVERDDGYTF

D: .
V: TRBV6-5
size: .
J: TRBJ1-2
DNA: TGTGCCAGCAGCCCGGACAGATATAACTATGGCTACACCTTC
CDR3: CASSPDRYNYGYTF

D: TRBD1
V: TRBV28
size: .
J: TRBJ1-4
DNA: TGTGCCAGCAGTTTAGGGACAGGGTTCCCCGGTGAAAAACTGTTTTTT
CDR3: CASSLGTGFPGEKLFF

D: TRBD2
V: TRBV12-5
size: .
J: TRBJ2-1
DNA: TGTGCTAGTGGTTTGGTAGAATCAAGCGGGGTCCCCAATGAGCAGTTCTTC
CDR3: CASGLVESSGVPNEQFF

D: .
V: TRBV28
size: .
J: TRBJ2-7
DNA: TGTGCCAGCAGTCTGGAGTGGAACGAGCAGTACTTC
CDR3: CASSLEWNEQYF

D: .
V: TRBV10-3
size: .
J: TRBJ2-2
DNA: TGTGCCATGGGGAGGCCCGGGGAGCTGTTTTTT
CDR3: CAMGRPGELFF

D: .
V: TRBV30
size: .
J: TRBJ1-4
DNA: TGTGCCTGGAGTGCTTGTCCAGGTGAAAAACTGTTTTTT
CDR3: CAWSACPGEKLFF

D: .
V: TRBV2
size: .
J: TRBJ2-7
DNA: TGTGCCAGCAGTGAAGTACGGGGGTTAGGGGCCTACGAGCAGTACTTC
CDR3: CASSEVRGLGAYEQYF

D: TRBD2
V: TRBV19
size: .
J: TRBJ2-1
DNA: TGTGCCAGTATGGAAATTAGCGGGAGTAATTACAATGAGCAGTTCTTC
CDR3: CASMEISGSNYNEQFF

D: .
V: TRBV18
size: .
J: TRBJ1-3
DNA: TGTGCCAGCTCACCAAACGGAGGGGGAAACACCATATATTTT
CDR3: CASSPNGGGNTIYF

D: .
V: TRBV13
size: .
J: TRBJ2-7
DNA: TGTGCCAGCAGCGTGGGACGTCATTCCTACGAGCAGTACTTC
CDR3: CASSVGRHSYEQYF

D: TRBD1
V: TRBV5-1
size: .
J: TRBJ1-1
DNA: TGCGCCAGCAGCGCGGACAGGGGTAACACTGAAGCTTTCTTT
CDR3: CASSADRGNTEAFF

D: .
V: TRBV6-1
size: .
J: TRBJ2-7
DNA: TGTGCCAGCAGTGACCAAGTCACCTACGAGCAGTACTTC
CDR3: CASSDQVTYEQYF

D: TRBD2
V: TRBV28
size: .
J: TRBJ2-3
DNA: TGTGCCAGCAGTTTTTCGTTGGGACTAGCGGGGGGGGAAGATACGCAGTATTTT
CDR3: CASSFSLGLAGGEDTQYF

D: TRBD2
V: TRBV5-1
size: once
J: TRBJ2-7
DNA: TGCGCCAGCAGCTTTGGGACTAGCGCCTCCTACGAGCAGTACTTC
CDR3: CASSFGTSASYEQYF

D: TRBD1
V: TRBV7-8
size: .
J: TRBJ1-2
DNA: TGTGCCAGCAGCACCAGGACAGGGGCAGATGGCTACACCTTC
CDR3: CASSTRTGADGYTF

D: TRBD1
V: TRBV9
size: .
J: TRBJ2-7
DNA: TGTGCCGGCAACCGGGACAGGGACTTCTACGAGCAGTACTTC
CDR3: CAGNRDRDFYEQYF